Listed below are T cell receptor beta chains from one sample, sequenced in a study of T cells in Graves' hyperthyroidism and ophthalmopathy. TCRdb called the multiplex PCR reads again in MiXCR, with one record for every CDR3 protein. The sample records hundreds of thousands of distinct CDR3 sequences, about 14% being singletons. Sequenced input: blood. The source of these receptors is a man aged 50 to 59 with Graves' ophthalmopathy. Each CDR3 is given with its conserved first and last residue. A D gene is named only where the DNA matches it firmly. Rows may omit the clone size; those that give it use once, few, many or a size class.

v_call	j_call	d_call	clone_size	cdr3_aa	cdr3_nt
TRBV5-1	TRBJ2-1	TRBD2	many	CASSLVVAGTIEQFF	TGCGCCAGCAGCTTGGTGGTAGCGGGGACAATTGAGCAGTTCTTC
TRBV18	TRBJ1-1	TRBD1	-	CASSLNRGSTNTEAFF	TGTGCCAGCTCACTCAACAGGGGTTCGACCAACACTGAAGCTTTCTTT
TRBV28	TRBJ2-1	-	-	CASSLGARAQFF	TGTGCCAGCAGTTTGGGGGCAAGGGCGCAGTTCTTC
TRBV6-1	TRBJ2-2	-	many	CASSEAVTGNTGELFF	TGTGCCAGCAGTGAAGCGGTGACGGGGAACACCGGGGAGCTGTTTTTT
TRBV24-1	TRBJ1-1	TRBD1	many	CATSGQGGGEAFF	TGTGCCACCAGTGGACAGGGGGGAGGTGAAGCTTTCTTT
TRBV24-1	TRBJ1-5	-	few	CATSDGAAQHF	TGTGCCACCAGTGATGGGGCGGCCCAGCATTTT
TRBV24-1	TRBJ2-7	-	many	CATSAVGRGEQYF	TGTGCCACCAGTGCGGTCGGACGAGGCGAGCAGTACTTC
TRBV20-1	TRBJ1-1	-	few	CSASVGGLGTEAFF	TGCAGTGCTAGTGTCGGGGGCCTGGGCACTGAAGCTTTCTTT
TRBV3-1	TRBJ2-3	TRBD2	many	CASRPGLAGGSQYF	TGTGCCAGCAGACCGGGACTAGCGGGAGGTTCGCAGTATTTT
TRBV6-6	TRBJ1-6	-	-	CASSYSIRPETGYNSPLHF	TGTGCCAGCAGTTACTCGATCCGCCCCGAGACAGGCTATAATTCACCCCTCCACTTT
TRBV7-9	TRBJ1-1	-	many	CASSPSDTEAFF	TGTGCCAGCAGCCCGTCGGACACTGAAGCTTTCTTT
TRBV13	TRBJ2-5	TRBD1	many	CASSPAFRQGETQYF	TGTGCCAGCAGCCCCGCTTTCAGACAGGGGGAGACCCAGTACTTC
TRBV5-1	TRBJ2-7	-	many	CASSLSGGDGFYEQYF	TGCGCCAGCAGCTTGTCAGGCGGCGATGGATTCTACGAGCAGTACTTC
TRBV29-1	TRBJ2-2	TRBD2	many	CSDPGLAGGDTGELFF	TGCAGCGACCCGGGACTAGCGGGCGGGGACACCGGGGAGCTGTTTTTT
TRBV3-1	TRBJ2-1	TRBD1	-	CASSQGGQGYNNEQFF	TGTGCCAGCAGCCAGGGGGGACAGGGCTATAACAATGAGCAGTTCTTC
TRBV5-1	TRBJ2-3	-	many	CASSLDAGTGTTQYF	TGCGCCAGCAGCTTGGATGCGGGTACGGGTACTACGCAGTATTTT
TRBV2	TRBJ2-7	-	many	CASSDSYIHEQYF	TGTGCCAGCAGTGATAGCTATATCCACGAGCAGTACTTC
TRBV9	TRBJ2-1	TRBD2	-	CAIRKGLAGGNEQFF	TGTGCCATCAGGAAAGGACTAGCGGGAGGGAATGAGCAGTTCTTC
TRBV19	TRBJ2-1	-	few	CASSIRPRDYNEQFF	TGTGCCAGTAGTATAAGGCCTAGGGATTACAATGAGCAGTTCTTC
TRBV20-1	TRBJ2-7	-	few	CSARDPSRGGNSYEQYF	TGCAGTGCTAGAGACCCCTCGCGAGGGGGGAACTCCTACGAGCAGTACTTC
TRBV12-3/TRBV12-4	TRBJ2-3	-	many	CASRTGTQPTDTQYF	TGTGCCAGCAGAACCGGGACCCAACCCACAGATACGCAGTATTTT
TRBV20-1	TRBJ2-3	-	few	CSARDFGGPTDTQYF	TGCAGTGCTAGAGATTTCGGGGGCCCCACAGATACGCAGTATTTT
TRBV27	TRBJ2-3	TRBD2	many	CASSLHRTSGSTDTQYF	TGTGCCAGCAGTTTACATAGGACTAGCGGGAGCACAGATACGCAGTATTTT
TRBV27	TRBJ1-4	-	-	CASSTGGLPGGEKLFF	TGTGCCAGCAGTACGGGGGGCCTCCCCGGTGGGGAAAAACTGTTTTTT
TRBV2	TRBJ2-5	TRBD2	few	CASSAIGTSVEETQYF	TGTGCCAGCAGTGCTATCGGAACTAGCGTGGAGGAGACCCAGTACTTC
TRBV7-9	TRBJ2-7	TRBD2	many	CASSLAGAPYEQYF	TGTGCCAGCAGCTTGGCGGGAGCCCCCTACGAGCAGTACTTC
TRBV7-6	TRBJ1-3	-	few	CASSLVQGWDTIYF	TGTGCCAGCAGCTTAGTCCAGGGGTGGGACACCATATATTTT
TRBV29-1	TRBJ2-1	TRBD1	few	CSGTTGAEQFF	TGCAGCGGAACCACAGGGGCTGAGCAGTTCTTC
TRBV28	TRBJ1-6	-	many	CASSLGAKKSPLHF	TGTGCCAGCAGTTTAGGGGCCAAAAAATCACCCCTCCACTTT
TRBV19	TRBJ2-5	TRBD2	-	CASSTGLAGAETQYF	TGTGCCAGTAGCACCGGACTAGCGGGGGCAGAGACCCAGTACTTC
TRBV19	TRBJ2-3	-	-	CASSLRAGGTDTQYF	TGTGCCAGTAGTCTCCGGGCAGGAGGCACAGATACGCAGTATTTT
TRBV6-1	TRBJ2-2	-	few	CASSLTTRRGRGGTGELFF	TGTGCCAGCAGTCTCACTACTCGGCGGGGACGAGGGGGGACCGGGGAGCTGTTTTTT
TRBV28	TRBJ2-3	-	many	CASSSGSVGTDTQYF	TGTGCCAGCAGTTCGGGGTCTGTGGGCACAGATACGCAGTATTTT
TRBV9	TRBJ2-5	-	few	CASSPSGHQETQYF	TGTGCCAGCAGCCCCAGTGGACACCAAGAGACCCAGTACTTC
TRBV6-5	TRBJ1-2	-	many	CASSYVGQKDGYTF	TGTGCCAGCAGTTACGTAGGTCAGAAAGATGGCTACACCTTC
TRBV11-2	TRBJ2-3	TRBD2	many	CASSLEPSGSTDTQYF	TGTGCCAGCAGCTTAGAGCCTAGCGGTAGCACAGATACGCAGTATTTT
TRBV5-1	TRBJ2-3	-	-	CASSSRDHTDTQYF	TGCGCCAGCAGCTCCCGGGACCACACAGATACGCAGTATTTT
TRBV28	TRBJ1-5	TRBD1	-	CASRWTGRSNQPQHF	TGTGCCAGCAGATGGACAGGGAGAAGCAATCAGCCCCAGCATTTT
TRBV24-1	TRBJ2-7	TRBD2	many	CATSPGLVPYEQYF	TGTGCCACCAGCCCCGGACTAGTTCCCTACGAGCAGTACTTC
TRBV18	TRBJ2-7	-	many	CASSPTVVGSLFGQYF	TGTGCCAGCTCACCAACGGTGGTAGGCTCTCTTTTCGGGCAGTACTTC
TRBV9	TRBJ1-2	TRBD1	few	CASSANIGQGSYGYTF	TGTGCCAGCAGCGCTAACATTGGACAGGGTTCCTATGGCTACACCTTC
TRBV2	TRBJ2-5	-	many	CASSGALGAETQYF	TGTGCCAGCAGTGGGGCCCTGGGGGCAGAGACCCAGTACTTC
TRBV19	TRBJ1-2	-	few	CASREQGFNYGYTF	TGTGCCAGTAGGGAACAGGGATTTAACTATGGCTACACCTTC
TRBV15	TRBJ2-2	-	-	CATSRVITGRGELFF	TGTGCCACCAGCAGAGTTATCACTGGGCGGGGGGAGCTGTTTTTT
TRBV11-3	TRBJ2-1	-	many	CASSLDVRNEQFF	TGTGCCAGCAGCCTAGACGTTCGCAATGAGCAGTTCTTC
TRBV5-1	TRBJ1-1	-	few	CASTTDGGTEAFF	TGCGCCAGCACCACCGACGGGGGCACTGAAGCTTTCTTT
TRBV6-2/TRBV6-3	TRBJ1-2	TRBD1	-	CASSYAQGTYGYTF	TGTGCCAGCAGTTACGCACAGGGGACTTATGGCTACACCTTC
TRBV12-3/TRBV12-4	TRBJ2-6	-	-	CASSLGALGANVLTF	TGTGCCAGCAGTTTAGGGGCGCTTGGGGCCAACGTCCTGACTTTC
TRBV6-1	TRBJ1-1	-	many	CAGKKSMNTEAFF	TGTGCCGGAAAAAAAAGTATGAACACTGAAGCTTTCTTT
TRBV10-3	TRBJ1-6	-	-	CAISVSDRNSPLHF	TGTGCCATCAGCGTCTCGGACAGAAATTCACCCCTCCACTTT
TRBV9	TRBJ2-1	-	few	CASSVDAQSYNEQFF	TGTGCCAGCAGCGTAGACGCCCAATCCTACAATGAGCAGTTCTTC
TRBV6-1	TRBJ2-1	-	few	CASSDNNEQFF	TGTGCCAGCAGTGACAACAATGAGCAGTTCTTC
TRBV5-1	TRBJ1-2	-	-	CASSLAPPAGGYTF	TGCGCCAGCAGCTTGGCCCCCCCGGCGGGTGGCTACACCTTC
TRBV24-1	TRBJ2-1	TRBD1	many	CATSPRDSHNEQFF	TGTGCCACCAGTCCAAGGGACAGCCACAATGAGCAGTTCTTC
TRBV7-9	TRBJ2-5	TRBD2	many	CASSWGTRGSAEETQYF	TGTGCCAGCAGCTGGGGGACTAGGGGATCCGCCGAGGAGACCCAGTACTTC
TRBV7-2	TRBJ2-5	TRBD2	many	CASSRAGGQETQYF	TGTGCCAGCAGCAGAGCGGGAGGCCAAGAGACCCAGTACTTC
TRBV29-1	TRBJ2-1	TRBD1	many	CSVEDGHGTGNEQFF	TGCAGCGTTGAAGATGGTCATGGGACAGGCAATGAGCAGTTCTTC
TRBV4-1	TRBJ2-4	-	few	CASSPGRGNIQYF	TGCGCCAGCAGCCCCGGTAGGGGAAACATTCAGTACTTC
TRBV27	TRBJ2-7	TRBD2	-	CASSPLPSSGYSYEQYF	TGTGCCAGCAGTCCCCTACCCTCTAGCGGTTACTCCTACGAGCAGTACTTC